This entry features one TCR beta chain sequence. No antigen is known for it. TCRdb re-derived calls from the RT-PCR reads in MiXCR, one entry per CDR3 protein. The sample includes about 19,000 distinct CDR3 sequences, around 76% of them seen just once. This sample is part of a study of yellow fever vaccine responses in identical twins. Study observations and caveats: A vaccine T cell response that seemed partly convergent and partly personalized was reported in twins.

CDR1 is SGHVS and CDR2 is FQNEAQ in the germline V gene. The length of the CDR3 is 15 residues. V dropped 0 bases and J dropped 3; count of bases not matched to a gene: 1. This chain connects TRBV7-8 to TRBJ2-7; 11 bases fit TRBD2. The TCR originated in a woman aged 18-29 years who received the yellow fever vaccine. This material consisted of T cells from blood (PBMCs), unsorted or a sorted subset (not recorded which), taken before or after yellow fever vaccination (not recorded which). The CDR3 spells CASSLATSGDYEQYF. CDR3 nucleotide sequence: TGTGCCAGCAGCTTAGCGACTAGCGGGGACTACGAGCAGTACTTC.